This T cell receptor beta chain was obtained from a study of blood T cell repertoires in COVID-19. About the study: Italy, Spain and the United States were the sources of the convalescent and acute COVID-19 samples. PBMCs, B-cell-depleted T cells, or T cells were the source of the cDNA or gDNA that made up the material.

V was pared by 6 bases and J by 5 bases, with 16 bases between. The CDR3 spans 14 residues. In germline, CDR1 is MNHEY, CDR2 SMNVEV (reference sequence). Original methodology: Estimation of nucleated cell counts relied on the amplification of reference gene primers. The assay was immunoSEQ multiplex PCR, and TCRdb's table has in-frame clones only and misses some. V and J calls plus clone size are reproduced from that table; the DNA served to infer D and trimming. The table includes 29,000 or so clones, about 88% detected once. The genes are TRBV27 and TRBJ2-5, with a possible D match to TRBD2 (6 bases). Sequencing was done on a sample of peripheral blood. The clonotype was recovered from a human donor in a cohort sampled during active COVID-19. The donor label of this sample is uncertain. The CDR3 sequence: CASSHVGSRETQYF. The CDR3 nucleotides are TGTGCCAGCAGCCACGTCGGGAGTCGGGAGACCCAGTACTTC.